This TCR beta chain was recorded in a study of cytomegalovirus exposure and HLA in healthy donors. Points from the study as a whole: It was reportedly the case that the classifier diagnosed cytomegalovirus status with high specificity and sensitivity. Investigators reported some 150 TCR beta chains as tied to cytomegalovirus.

Trimming removed 2 bases from V and 7 bases from J; junction bases left unmatched: 18. The CDR3 consists of 18 residues. Germline-derived CDR1 and CDR2 are SGHRS and YFSETQ. Here immunoSEQ multiplex PCR was the method, and the copy in TCRdb shows in-frame clones only, minus some. This sample has over 100,000 clones; 88% occur once, and the top ten carry about 6.9%. Details on this clone: Its antigen is unknown.

Sequencing used PBMCs. The TCR was taken from a woman aged 18-29 years in good health and CMV-seropositive. The chain carries TRBV5-1 and TRBJ2-5, with 9 bases identical to TRBD1. The chain's CDR3 is CASSFTRDRERGPPTQYF. In DNA form, the CDR3 reads TGCGCCAGCAGCTTCACCCGGGACAGGGAACGTGGGCCACCGACCCAGTACTTC.